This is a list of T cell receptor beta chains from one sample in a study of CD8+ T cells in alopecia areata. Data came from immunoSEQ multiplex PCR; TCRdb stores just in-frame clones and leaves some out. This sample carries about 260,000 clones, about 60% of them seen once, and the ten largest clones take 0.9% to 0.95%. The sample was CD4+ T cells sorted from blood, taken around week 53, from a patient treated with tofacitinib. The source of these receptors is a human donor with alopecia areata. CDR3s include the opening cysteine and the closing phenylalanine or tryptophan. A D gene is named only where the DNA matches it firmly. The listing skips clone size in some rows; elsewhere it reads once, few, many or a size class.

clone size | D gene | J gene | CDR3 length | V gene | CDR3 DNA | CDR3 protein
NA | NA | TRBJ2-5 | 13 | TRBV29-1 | TGCAGCGTTGGGGGCCAGGGAGGAGAGACCCAGTACTTC | CSVGGQGGETQYF
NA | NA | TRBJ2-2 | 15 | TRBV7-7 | TGTGCTAGCAGCTTAGGACTTGGGAGCACCGGGGAGCTGTTTTTT | CASSLGLGSTGELFF
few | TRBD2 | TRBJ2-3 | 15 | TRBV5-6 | TGTGCCAGCAGCTATGAGCGGGGGACCACAGATACGCAGTATTTT | CASSYERGTTDTQYF
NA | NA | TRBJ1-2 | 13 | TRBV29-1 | TGCAGCGTTGAGGGACCCGACCACTATGGCTACACCTTC | CSVEGPDHYGYTF
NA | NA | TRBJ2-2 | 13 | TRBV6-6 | TGTGCCAGCAGTTATCTTTGGACCGGGGAGCTGTTTTTT | CASSYLWTGELFF
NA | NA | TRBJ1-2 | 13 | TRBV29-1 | TGCAGCGTTGGTGAATCTCGGAGTGCGGGCTACACCTTC | CSVGESRSAGYTF
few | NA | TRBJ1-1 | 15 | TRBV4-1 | TGCGCCAGCAGCCAAGGGGGCGGTGTGGACACTGAAGCTTTCTTT | CASSQGGGVDTEAFF
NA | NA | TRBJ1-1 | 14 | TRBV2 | TGTGCCACCGCGGGACAACCCTTGAACACTGAAGCTTTCTTT | CATAGQPLNTEAFF
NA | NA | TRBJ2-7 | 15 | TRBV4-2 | TGTGCCAGCAGCCAAGACGGACAGTTCGATCACGAGCAGTACTTC | CASSQDGQFDHEQYF
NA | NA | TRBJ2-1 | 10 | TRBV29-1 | TGCAGCGTTGAACTTAATGAGCAGTTCTTC | CSVELNEQFF
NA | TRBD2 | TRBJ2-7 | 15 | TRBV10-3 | TGTGCCATCAGTATAGGTAGCGGGGAACGAGGCGAGCAGTACTTC | CAISIGSGERGEQYF
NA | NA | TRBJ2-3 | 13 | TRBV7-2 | TGTGCCAGCAGCTTTTTAGAGGGGGATACGCAGTATTTT | CASSFLEGDTQYF
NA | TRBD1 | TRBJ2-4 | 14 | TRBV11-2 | TGTGCCAGCAGACAGGGGGGAGAGGGAAACATTCAGTACTTC | CASRQGGEGNIQYF
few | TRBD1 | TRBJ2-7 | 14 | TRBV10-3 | TGTGCCATCATGTCCCAGGGGGCAACATACGAGCAGTACTTC | CAIMSQGATYEQYF
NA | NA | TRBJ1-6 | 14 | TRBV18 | TGTGCCAGCTCCCAGGGACGGGAGAATTCACCCCTCCACTTT | CASSQGRENSPLHF
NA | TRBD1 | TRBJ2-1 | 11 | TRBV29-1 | TGCAGCGCAGGGGGCCTCAATGAGCAGTTCTTC | CSAGGLNEQFF
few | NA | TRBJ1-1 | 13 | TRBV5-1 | TGCGCCAGCAGCGCAAAGGGGGACACTGAAGCTTTCTTT | CASSAKGDTEAFF
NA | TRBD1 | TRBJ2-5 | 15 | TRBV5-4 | TGTGCCAGCAGCCCGACCGGACAGGCGGGAGAGACCCAGTACTTC | CASSPTGQAGETQYF
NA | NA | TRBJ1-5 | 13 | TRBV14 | TGTGCCAGCAGCCGGCAGGGCGGGGAGCCCCAGCATTTT | CASSRQGGEPQHF
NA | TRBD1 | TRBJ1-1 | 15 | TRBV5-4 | TGTGCCAGCAGCTTGGCCCAGGGGGCCCGGACTGAAGCTTTCTTT | CASSLAQGARTEAFF
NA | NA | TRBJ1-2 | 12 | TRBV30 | TGTGCCTGTCTTTCAGGGGACTATGGCTACACCTTC | CACLSGDYGYTF
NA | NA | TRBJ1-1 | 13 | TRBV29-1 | TGCAGCGTTGCCCAGAAAGTTAACACTGAAGCTTTCTTT | CSVAQKVNTEAFF
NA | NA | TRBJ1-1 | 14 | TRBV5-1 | TGCGCCAGCAGCTTGAGTGGCCTCAACACTGAAGCTTTCTTT | CASSLSGLNTEAFF
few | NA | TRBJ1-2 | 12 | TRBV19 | TGTGCCAGTAGTATGGGGGACTATGGCTACACCTTC | CASSMGDYGYTF
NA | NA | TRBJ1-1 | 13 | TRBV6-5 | TGTGCCAGCAGGCTGGAAGTTGGCACTGAAGCTTTCTTT | CASRLEVGTEAFF
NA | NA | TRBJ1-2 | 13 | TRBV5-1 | TGCGCCAGCAGCTTGAACAGCAACTATGGCTACACCTTC | CASSLNSNYGYTF
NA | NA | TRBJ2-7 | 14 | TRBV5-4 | TGTGCCAGCAGCCCAAGGCAGGGGTCCTACGAGCAGTACTTC | CASSPRQGSYEQYF
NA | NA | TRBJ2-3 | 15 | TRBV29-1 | TGCAGCGTTGAAACTTCGGCCACTTACACAGATACGCAGTATTTT | CSVETSATYTDTQYF
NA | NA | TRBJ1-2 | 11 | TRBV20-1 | TGCAGTGCTAGAGAAGGTTATGGCTACACCTTC | CSAREGYGYTF
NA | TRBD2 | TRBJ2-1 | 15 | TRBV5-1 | TGCGCCAGCAGCTTGGGCGGGGGAGACTACAATGAGCAGTTCTTC | CASSLGGGDYNEQFF
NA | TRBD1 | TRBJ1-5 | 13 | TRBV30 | TGTGCCTGGACAGGGGGCTACAATCAGCCCCAGCATTTT | CAWTGGYNQPQHF
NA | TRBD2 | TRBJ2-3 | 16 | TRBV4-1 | TGCGCCAGCAGTAATCCGGGACTAGGCTTCACAGATACGCAGTATTTT | CASSNPGLGFTDTQYF
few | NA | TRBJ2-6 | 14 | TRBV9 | TGTGCCAGCAGCAGCGTTGGGGGGGCCAACGTCCTGACTTTC | CASSSVGGANVLTF
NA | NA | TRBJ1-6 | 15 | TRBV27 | TGTGCCAGCAGTTTATCCGGAGTTTCACTCTCACCCCTCCACTTT | CASSLSGVSLSPLHF
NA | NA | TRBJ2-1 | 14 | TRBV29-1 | TGCAGCGGTGGAGACCCTCAGGACTACAATGAGCAGTTCTTC | CSGGDPQDYNEQFF
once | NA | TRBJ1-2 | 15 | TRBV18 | TGTGCCAGCTCCGGAGTGGCGCCAGTTAACTATGGCTACACCTTC | CASSGVAPVNYGYTF
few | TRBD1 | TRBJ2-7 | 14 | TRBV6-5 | TGTGCCACCGCCGGGAGGGACAGGGGGCACGAGCAGTACTTC | CATAGRDRGHEQYF
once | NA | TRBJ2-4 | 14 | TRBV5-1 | TGCGCCAGCAGCTTAAGGGGTGCCCCAAACATTCAGTACTTC | CASSLRGAPNIQYF
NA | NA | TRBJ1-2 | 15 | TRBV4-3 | TGCGCCAGCAGCCAAGACACGGGGGGAGGCTATGGCTACACCTTC | CASSQDTGGGYGYTF
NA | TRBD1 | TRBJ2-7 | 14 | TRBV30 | TGTGCCTGGAGGAGCCCCGGACAGGTCGTAGAGCAGTACTTC | CAWRSPGQVVEQYF
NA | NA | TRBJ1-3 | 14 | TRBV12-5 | TGTGCTAGTGGTGACCGGGACACTGGAAACACCATATATTTT | CASGDRDTGNTIYF
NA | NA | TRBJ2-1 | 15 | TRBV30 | TGTGCCTGGAGGGCTCAAGGACCTGCCTACAATGAGCAGTTCTTC | CAWRAQGPAYNEQFF
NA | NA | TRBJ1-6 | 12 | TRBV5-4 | TGTGCCAGCCAGGACTATAATTCACCCCTCCACTTT | CASQDYNSPLHF
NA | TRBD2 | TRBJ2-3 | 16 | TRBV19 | TGTGCCAGTAGCCGAACTAGCGGGGGGGCCGGTGATACGCAGTATTTT | CASSRTSGGAGDTQYF
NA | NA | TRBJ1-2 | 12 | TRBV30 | TGTGCCTGGAGTGTACTAGGTGGTGGCTACACCTTC | CAWSVLGGGYTF
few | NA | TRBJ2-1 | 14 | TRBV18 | TGTGCCAGCTCACCTTTCCCAGGCTACAATGAGCAGTTCTTC | CASSPFPGYNEQFF
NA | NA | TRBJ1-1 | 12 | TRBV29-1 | TGCAGCGTTGATAACAGAAGGACTGAAGCTTTCTTT | CSVDNRRTEAFF